A single TCR beta chain is shown here with its context. Its antigen is currently unknown. PCR involved 60 Vbeta and 13 Jbeta primers. TCRdb keeps only in-frame clones here, not all; method: immunoSEQ multiplex PCR. The profile covers about 88,000 clones, with around 90% appearing a single time and under 2.5% taken by the ten largest. These data are taken from a study of cytomegalovirus exposure and HLA in healthy donors. Study-level findings and limits: In a later analysis, a missense DCLRE1C variant was linked to TCR beta V- and J-gene trimming.

CDR3 length: 16 residues. V lost 1 base and J 5 bases, leaving 18 bases between the germline ends. CDR1 SGHRS and CDR2 YFSETQ come from the germline V gene. This clonotype was sampled from a man between 18 and 29 years old in good health and CMV-seronegative. The specimen sequenced was PBMCs. The V and J genes are TRBV5-1 and TRBJ1-1; tentative D call: TRBD1 (5 bases). Here the CDR3 reads CASSLNQGGGRTEAFF. CDR3 DNA sequence: TGCGCCAGCAGCTTGAATCAGGGTGGGGGGAGAACTGAAGCTTTCTTT.